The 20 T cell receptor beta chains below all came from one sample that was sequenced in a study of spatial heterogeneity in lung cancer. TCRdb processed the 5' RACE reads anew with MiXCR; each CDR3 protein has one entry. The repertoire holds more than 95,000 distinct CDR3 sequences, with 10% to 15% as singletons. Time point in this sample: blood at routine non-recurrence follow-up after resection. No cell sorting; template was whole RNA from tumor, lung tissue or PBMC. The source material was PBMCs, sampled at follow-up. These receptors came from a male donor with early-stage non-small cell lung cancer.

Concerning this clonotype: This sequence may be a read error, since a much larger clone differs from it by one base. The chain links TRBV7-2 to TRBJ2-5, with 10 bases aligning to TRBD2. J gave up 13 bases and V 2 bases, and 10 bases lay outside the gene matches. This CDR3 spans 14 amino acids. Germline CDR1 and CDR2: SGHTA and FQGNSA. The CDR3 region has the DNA TGTGCCAGCAGCTTATGGCTAGCGGGGGCCCGTTTGTACTTC. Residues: CASSLWLAGARLYF.

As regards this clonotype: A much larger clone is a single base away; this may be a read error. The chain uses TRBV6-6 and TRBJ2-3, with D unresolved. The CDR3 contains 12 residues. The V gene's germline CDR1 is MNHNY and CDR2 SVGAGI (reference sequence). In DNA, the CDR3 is TGTGCCAGCAGACCGAGCAGAGATACGCAGTATTTT. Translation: CASRPSRDTQYF.

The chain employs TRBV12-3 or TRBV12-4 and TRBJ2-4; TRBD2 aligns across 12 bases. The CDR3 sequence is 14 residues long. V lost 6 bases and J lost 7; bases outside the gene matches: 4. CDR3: CASSSGTSGNIQYF. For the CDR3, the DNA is TGTGCCAGCAGCTCCGGGACTAGCGGGAACATTCAGTACTTC.

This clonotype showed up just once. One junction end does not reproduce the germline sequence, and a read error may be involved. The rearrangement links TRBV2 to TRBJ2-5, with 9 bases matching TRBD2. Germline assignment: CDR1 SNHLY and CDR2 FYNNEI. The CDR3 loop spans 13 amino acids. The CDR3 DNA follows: TGTGTCAGCAGTGGACTAGCGCCAGAGACCCAGTACTTC. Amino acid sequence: CVSSGLAPETQYF.

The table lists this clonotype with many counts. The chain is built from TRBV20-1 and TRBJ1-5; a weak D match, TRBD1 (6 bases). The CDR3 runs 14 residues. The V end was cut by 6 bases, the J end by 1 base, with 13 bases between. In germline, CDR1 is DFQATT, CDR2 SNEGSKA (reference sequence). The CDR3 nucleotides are TGCAGTGCCAAACAGGGCAACAGCAATCAGCCCCAGCATTTT. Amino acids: CSAKQGNSNQPQHF.

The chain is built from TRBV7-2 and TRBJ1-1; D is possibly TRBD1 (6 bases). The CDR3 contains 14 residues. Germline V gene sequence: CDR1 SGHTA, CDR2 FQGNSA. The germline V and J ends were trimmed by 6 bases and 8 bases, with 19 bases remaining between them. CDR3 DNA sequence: TGTGCCAGCAGACCCGGGACACCGCCGGGCGAAGCTTTCTTT. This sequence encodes CASRPGTPPGEAFF.

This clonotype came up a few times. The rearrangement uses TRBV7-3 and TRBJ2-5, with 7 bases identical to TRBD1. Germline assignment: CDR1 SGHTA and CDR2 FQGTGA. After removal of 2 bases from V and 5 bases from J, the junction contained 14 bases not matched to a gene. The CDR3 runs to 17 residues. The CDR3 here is CASSLLTGVRLVETQYF. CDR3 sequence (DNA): TGTGCCAGCAGCTTACTAACAGGGGTTCGGTTAGTTGAGACCCAGTACTTC.

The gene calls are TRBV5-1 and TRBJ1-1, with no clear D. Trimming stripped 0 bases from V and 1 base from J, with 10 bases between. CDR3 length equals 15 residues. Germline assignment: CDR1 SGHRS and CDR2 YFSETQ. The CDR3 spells CASSLAGHPNTEAFF. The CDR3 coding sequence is TGCGCCAGCAGCTTGGCCGGGCACCCGAACACTGAAGCTTTCTTT.

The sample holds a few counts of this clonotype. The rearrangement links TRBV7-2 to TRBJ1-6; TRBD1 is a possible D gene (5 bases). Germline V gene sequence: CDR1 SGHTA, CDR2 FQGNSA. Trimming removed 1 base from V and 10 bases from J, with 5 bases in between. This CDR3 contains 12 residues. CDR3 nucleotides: TGTGCCAGCAGCTTAGAGGGGTCACCCCTCCACTTT. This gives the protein CASSLEGSPLHF.

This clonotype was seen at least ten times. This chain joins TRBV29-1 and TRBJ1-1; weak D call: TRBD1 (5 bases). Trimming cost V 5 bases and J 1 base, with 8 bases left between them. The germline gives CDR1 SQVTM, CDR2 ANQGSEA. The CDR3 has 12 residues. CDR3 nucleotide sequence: TGCAGCGTTTTCCAGGGGAACACTGAAGCTTTCTTT. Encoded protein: CSVFQGNTEAFF.

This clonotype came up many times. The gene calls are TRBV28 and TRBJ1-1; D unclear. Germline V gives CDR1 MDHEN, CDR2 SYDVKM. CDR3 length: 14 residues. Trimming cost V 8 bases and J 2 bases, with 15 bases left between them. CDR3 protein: CASYGAGYNTEAFF. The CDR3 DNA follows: TGTGCCAGCTACGGCGCGGGATACAACACTGAAGCTTTCTTT.

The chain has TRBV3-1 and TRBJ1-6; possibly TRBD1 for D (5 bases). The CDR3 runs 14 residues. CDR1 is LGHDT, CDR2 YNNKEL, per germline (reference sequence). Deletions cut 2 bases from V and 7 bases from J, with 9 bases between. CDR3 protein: CASSQPGRNSPLHF. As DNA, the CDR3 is TGTGCCAGCAGCCAACCGGGGCGAAATTCACCCCTCCACTTT.

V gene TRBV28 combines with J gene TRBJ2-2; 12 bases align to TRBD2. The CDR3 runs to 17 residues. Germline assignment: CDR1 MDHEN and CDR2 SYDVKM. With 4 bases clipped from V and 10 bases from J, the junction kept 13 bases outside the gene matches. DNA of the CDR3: TGTGCCAGCAGTTCACCCCAGACTAGCGGGGGCCGAAAGGAGCTGTTTTTT. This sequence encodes CASSSPQTSGGRKELFF.

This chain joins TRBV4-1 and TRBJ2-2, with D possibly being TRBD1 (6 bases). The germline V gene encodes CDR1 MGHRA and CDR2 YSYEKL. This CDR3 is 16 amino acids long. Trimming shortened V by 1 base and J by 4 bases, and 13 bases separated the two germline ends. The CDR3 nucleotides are TGCGCCAGCAGCCAAGTAGTGGCAGGGGCCACCGGGGAGCTGTTTTTT. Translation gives CASSQVVAGATGELFF.

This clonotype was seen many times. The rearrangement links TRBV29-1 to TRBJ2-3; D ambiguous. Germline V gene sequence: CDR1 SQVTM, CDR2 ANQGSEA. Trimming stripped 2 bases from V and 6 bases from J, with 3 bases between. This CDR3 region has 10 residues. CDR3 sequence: CSVEWDTQYF. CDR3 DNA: TGCAGCGTTGAATGGGATACGCAGTATTTT.

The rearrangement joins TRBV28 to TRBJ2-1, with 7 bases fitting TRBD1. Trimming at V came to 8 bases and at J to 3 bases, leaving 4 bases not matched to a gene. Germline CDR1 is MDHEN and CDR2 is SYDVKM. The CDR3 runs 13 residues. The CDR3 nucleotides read TGTGCCAGCGCAGGGGGTGGCTACAATGAGCAGTTCTTC. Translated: CASAGGGYNEQFF.

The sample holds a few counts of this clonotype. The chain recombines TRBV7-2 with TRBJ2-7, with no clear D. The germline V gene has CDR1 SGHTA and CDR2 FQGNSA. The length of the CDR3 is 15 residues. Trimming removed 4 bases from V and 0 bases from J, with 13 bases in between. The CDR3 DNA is TGTGCCAGCAGCTCCCGGGCCGTTAGCTCCTACGAGCAGTACTTC. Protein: CASSSRAVSSYEQYF.

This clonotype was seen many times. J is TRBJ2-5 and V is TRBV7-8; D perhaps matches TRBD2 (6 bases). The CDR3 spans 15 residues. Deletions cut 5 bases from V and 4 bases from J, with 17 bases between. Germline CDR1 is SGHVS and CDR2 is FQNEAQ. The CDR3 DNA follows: TGTGCCAGCAGCCCTAGGCCGGGACTTCGAGAGACCCAGTACTTC. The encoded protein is CASSPRPGLRETQYF.

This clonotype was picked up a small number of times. CDR3 protein: CASSPRDRGPETQYF. The CDR3 DNA is TGTGCCAGCAGTCCGCGGGACAGGGGGCCCGAGACCCAGTACTTC. V gene TRBV12-3 or TRBV12-4 combines with J gene TRBJ2-5; 12 bases fit TRBD1. J lost 5 bases, V lost 5 bases, and 6 bases had no gene match. The CDR3 has 15 amino acids.

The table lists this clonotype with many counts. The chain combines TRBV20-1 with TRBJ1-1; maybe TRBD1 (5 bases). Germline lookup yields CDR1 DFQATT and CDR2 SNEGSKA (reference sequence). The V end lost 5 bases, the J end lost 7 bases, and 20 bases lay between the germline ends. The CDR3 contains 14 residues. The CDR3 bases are TGCAGTGCTCCCGCCCAGGGCTTCCCGGGTGAAGCTTTCTTT. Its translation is CSAPAQGFPGEAFF.